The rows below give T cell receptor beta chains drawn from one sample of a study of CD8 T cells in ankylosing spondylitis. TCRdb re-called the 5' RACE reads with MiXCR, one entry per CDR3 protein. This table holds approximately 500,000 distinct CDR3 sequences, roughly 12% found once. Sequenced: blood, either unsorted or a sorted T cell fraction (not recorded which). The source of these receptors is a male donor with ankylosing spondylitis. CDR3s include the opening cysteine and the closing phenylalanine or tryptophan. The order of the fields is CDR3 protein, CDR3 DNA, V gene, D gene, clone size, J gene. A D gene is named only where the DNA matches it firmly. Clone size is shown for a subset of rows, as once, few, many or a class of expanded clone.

CDR3: CASSRTGDRNYGYTF
DNA: TGTGCCAGCAGCCGGACAGGGGACAGGAACTATGGCTACACCTTC
V: TRBV5-5
D: TRBD1
size: many
J: TRBJ1-2

CDR3: CASIGAGETQYF
DNA: TGTGCCAGCATCGGAGCGGGGGAGACCCAGTACTTC
V: TRBV12-3/TRBV12-4
D: TRBD2
size: few
J: TRBJ2-5

CDR3: CASSYTGTSDHNEQFF
DNA: TGCGCCAGCAGCTATACCGGGACTAGCGACCACAATGAGCAGTTCTTC
V: TRBV5-1
D: TRBD2
size: -
J: TRBJ2-1

CDR3: CSALGTSAYNEQFF
DNA: TGCAGTGCGCTAGGGACTAGCGCTTACAATGAGCAGTTCTTC
V: TRBV20-1
D: TRBD2
size: -
J: TRBJ2-1

CDR3: CASSFEPSAGDTGELFF
DNA: TGTGCCAGCAGCTTTGAACCCTCGGCAGGGGACACCGGGGAGCTGTTTTTT
V: TRBV7-8
D: -
size: many
J: TRBJ2-2

CDR3: CASSFWGDSNQPQHF
DNA: TGCGCCAGCAGCTTTTGGGGTGATAGCAATCAGCCCCAGCATTTT
V: TRBV5-1
D: -
size: -
J: TRBJ1-5

CDR3: CASSTAGNTIYF
DNA: TGTGCCAGCTCGACCGCTGGAAACACCATATATTTT
V: TRBV7-2
D: -
size: many
J: TRBJ1-3

CDR3: CASSLGATGGSYEQYF
DNA: TGTGCCAGCAGCTTGGGGGCTACAGGGGGCTCCTACGAGCAGTACTTC
V: TRBV7-9
D: TRBD1
size: few
J: TRBJ2-7

CDR3: CASSFSRGSTEAFF
DNA: TGTGCCAGCAGCTTTTCCAGGGGGTCCACTGAAGCTTTCTTT
V: TRBV11-3
D: TRBD1
size: -
J: TRBJ1-1

CDR3: CASSQAGGVKNIQYF
DNA: TGTGCCAGCAGCCAAGCGGGGGGGGTCAAAAACATTCAGTACTTC
V: TRBV3-1
D: TRBD2
size: few
J: TRBJ2-4

CDR3: CASSLSGTQYF
DNA: TGTGCCAGCAGCCTTAGCGGTACCCAGTACTTC
V: TRBV5-6
D: -
size: many
J: TRBJ2-5

CDR3: CASSPSTGSDSPLHF
DNA: TGTGCCAGCAGTCCTTCGACAGGGTCTGATTCACCCCTCCACTTT
V: TRBV28
D: TRBD1
size: -
J: TRBJ1-6

CDR3: CASSLGGLTQYF
DNA: TGTGCCAGCAGCTTAGGTGGGCTAACGCAGTATTTT
V: TRBV11-3
D: -
size: -
J: TRBJ2-3

CDR3: CSAIPLGEIEQYF
DNA: TGCAGTGCCATACCCCTAGGGGAGATCGAGCAGTACTTC
V: TRBV20-1
D: -
size: many
J: TRBJ2-7

CDR3: CASSQILAGAYNEQFF
DNA: TGTGCCAGCAGCCAAATACTAGCGGGAGCCTACAATGAGCAGTTCTTC
V: TRBV4-2
D: TRBD2
size: -
J: TRBJ2-1

CDR3: CASSRGTPSTDTQYF
DNA: TGTGCCAGCAGCCGCGGCACACCTAGCACAGATACGCAGTATTTT
V: TRBV5-5
D: -
size: -
J: TRBJ2-3

CDR3: CASSQGWDIKETQYF
DNA: TGCGCCAGCAGCCAAGGTTGGGACATTAAAGAGACCCAGTACTTC
V: TRBV4-1
D: -
size: many
J: TRBJ2-5

CDR3: CASSPGTSRVRPDTQYF
DNA: TGTGCCAGCAGTCCCGGGACTAGTAGGGTGAGGCCAGATACGCAGTATTTT
V: TRBV12-3/TRBV12-4
D: TRBD2
size: many
J: TRBJ2-3

CDR3: CSTPQVSHNEQFF
DNA: TGCAGTACCCCTCAGGTGTCGCACAATGAGCAGTTCTTC
V: TRBV20-1
D: -
size: -
J: TRBJ2-1

CDR3: CSVRGNFGNTIYF
DNA: TGCAGTGTGCGGGGAAATTTTGGAAACACCATATATTTT
V: TRBV20-1
D: -
size: many
J: TRBJ1-3

CDR3: CASSPGVQDYGYTF
DNA: TGCGCCAGCAGCCCGGGGGTCCAGGACTATGGCTACACCTTC
V: TRBV5-1
D: -
size: few
J: TRBJ1-2

CDR3: CASSPVAPSTDTQYF
DNA: TGTGCCAGCAGTCCCGTGGCTCCTAGCACAGATACGCAGTATTTT
V: TRBV27
D: -
size: -
J: TRBJ2-3

CDR3: CSGQDRVTYEQYF
DNA: TGCAGCGGACAAGACAGGGTGACATACGAGCAGTACTTC
V: TRBV29-1
D: TRBD1
size: few
J: TRBJ2-7

CDR3: CSARARTETQYF
DNA: TGCAGTGCTAGAGCCAGAACAGAGACCCAGTACTTC
V: TRBV20-1
D: -
size: few
J: TRBJ2-5

CDR3: CAWSVGTGAYNEQFF
DNA: TGTGCCTGGAGTGTCGGGACAGGGGCCTACAATGAGCAGTTCTTC
V: TRBV30
D: TRBD1
size: -
J: TRBJ2-1

CDR3: CASSQDGRGTDTQYF
DNA: TGTGCCAGCAGCCAAGATGGAAGGGGCACAGATACGCAGTATTTT
V: TRBV14
D: -
size: -
J: TRBJ2-3

CDR3: CATSGGGREKLFF
DNA: TGTGCCACCAGCGGTGGGGGCAGAGAAAAACTGTTTTTT
V: TRBV15
D: -
size: -
J: TRBJ1-4

CDR3: CASNPSRGVGPQHF
DNA: TGTGCCAGCAACCCTTCTAGGGGGGTTGGGCCCCAGCATTTT
V: TRBV12-3/TRBV12-4
D: -
size: -
J: TRBJ1-5

CDR3: CSARAQGLWSGNTIYF
DNA: TGCAGTGCTAGGGCCCAGGGACTCTGGTCTGGAAACACCATATATTTT
V: TRBV20-1
D: -
size: -
J: TRBJ1-3

CDR3: CASSLAGVVDTQYF
DNA: TGTGCCAGTAGTCTGGCGGGAGTGGTAGATACGCAGTATTTT
V: TRBV19
D: TRBD2
size: -
J: TRBJ2-3

CDR3: CASSFQKTTQYF
DNA: TGTGCCAGCAGTTTCCAAAAGACTACGCAGTATTTT
V: TRBV28
D: -
size: few
J: TRBJ2-3

CDR3: CASSFGGGSGANVLTF
DNA: TGTGCCAGCAGCTTTGGAGGGGGCTCTGGGGCCAACGTCCTGACTTTC
V: TRBV7-9
D: -
size: -
J: TRBJ2-6

CDR3: CASSFTPTSGAVGGTDTQYF
DNA: TGTGCCAGCAGCTTCACCCCTACTAGCGGGGCCGTGGGGGGCACAGATACGCAGTATTTT
V: TRBV7-8
D: TRBD2
size: -
J: TRBJ2-3

CDR3: CASSPRDSRLLFF
DNA: TGTGCCAGCAGCCCCCGGGACTCGAGGTTGTTGTTCTTC
V: TRBV7-2
D: -
size: few
J: TRBJ2-1

CDR3: CSVFSREGRYEQYF
DNA: TGCAGTGTTTTTTCTCGGGAGGGCCGCTACGAGCAGTACTTC
V: TRBV20-1
D: TRBD2
size: -
J: TRBJ2-7

CDR3: CASRQTGWNEQFF
DNA: TGTGCCAGCAGACAGACAGGGTGGAATGAGCAGTTCTTC
V: TRBV7-2
D: TRBD1
size: -
J: TRBJ2-1

CDR3: CSASPRGGGNQPQHF
DNA: TGCAGTGCTAGCCCGAGAGGGGGGGGCAATCAGCCCCAGCATTTT
V: TRBV20-1
D: -
size: few
J: TRBJ1-5

CDR3: CASSGHRTTLGSQPQHF
DNA: TGTGCCAGTAGTGGCCATCGGACAACACTCGGCAGTCAGCCCCAGCATTTT
V: TRBV19
D: -
size: few
J: TRBJ1-5

CDR3: CASSQDRLKGQGSGANVLTF
DNA: TGTGCCAGCAGCCAAGACCGTCTAAAGGGTCAGGGCTCTGGGGCCAACGTCCTGACTTTC
V: TRBV3-1
D: -
size: many
J: TRBJ2-6

CDR3: CASSLEGPQYEQYF
DNA: TGCGCCAGCAGCTTGGAAGGACCTCAGTACGAGCAGTACTTC
V: TRBV5-1
D: -
size: many
J: TRBJ2-7

CDR3: CASSLGYGAGSSYNEQFF
DNA: TGCGCCAGCAGCTTGGGCTACGGAGCGGGCTCTTCCTACAATGAGCAGTTCTTC
V: TRBV5-1
D: -
size: many
J: TRBJ2-1

CDR3: CASSQETSTNEKLFF
DNA: TGTGCCAGCAGCCAAGAAACATCGACTAATGAAAAACTGTTTTTT
V: TRBV4-2
D: -
size: many
J: TRBJ1-4

CDR3: CASSSGLGNIQYF
DNA: TGTGCCAGCAGCTCAGGTCTCGGGAACATTCAGTACTTC
V: TRBV27
D: -
size: -
J: TRBJ2-4

CDR3: CASGQGRKGIEAFF
DNA: TGTGCCAGCGGCCAGGGACGGAAGGGGATTGAAGCTTTCTTT
V: TRBV3-1
D: -
size: -
J: TRBJ1-1

CDR3: CSGFGVGELFF
DNA: TGCAGCGGATTCGGGGTGGGGGAGCTGTTTTTT
V: TRBV29-1
D: -
size: few
J: TRBJ2-2

CDR3: CATSDTEYGYNEQFF
DNA: TGTGCCACCAGTGACACGGAATATGGTTACAATGAGCAGTTCTTC
V: TRBV24-1
D: -
size: few
J: TRBJ2-1

CDR3: CASRNGGLNF
DNA: TGTGCCAGCAGAAATGGGGGCTTAAACTTC
V: TRBV2
D: -
size: -
J: TRBJ2-7

CDR3: CASSQSRQGERGYTF
DNA: TGTGCCAGCAGCCAATCACGCCAGGGGGAGCGTGGCTACACCTTC
V: TRBV16
D: TRBD1
size: -
J: TRBJ1-2

CDR3: CSVETSGPYEQYF
DNA: TGCAGCGTGGAGACTAGCGGTCCTTACGAGCAGTACTTC
V: TRBV29-1
D: TRBD2
size: few
J: TRBJ2-7

CDR3: CSASGRGPLLVPGYEQYF
DNA: TGCAGTGCTAGTGGCAGGGGCCCTCTCCTAGTCCCGGGTTACGAGCAGTACTTC
V: TRBV20-1
D: -
size: many
J: TRBJ2-7

CDR3: CASSYSRTSYEQYF
DNA: TGTGCCAGCAGTTACTCTCGGACTTCCTACGAGCAGTACTTC
V: TRBV6-5
D: -
size: -
J: TRBJ2-7

CDR3: CSAEGSYNEQFF
DNA: TGCAGTGCGGAGGGGTCCTACAATGAGCAGTTCTTC
V: TRBV20-1
D: -
size: -
J: TRBJ2-1

CDR3: CASSFVKANEQFF
DNA: TGTGCCAGCAGCTTTGTCAAGGCCAATGAGCAGTTCTTC
V: TRBV7-2
D: -
size: -
J: TRBJ2-1

CDR3: CASSPRSRPSGANVLTF
DNA: TGTGCCAGCAGTCCTCGGTCTCGACCCTCTGGGGCCAACGTCCTGACTTTC
V: TRBV6-1
D: -
size: -
J: TRBJ2-6

CDR3: CASSPRLARGIQYF
DNA: TGTGCCAGCAGCCCGAGACTAGCTAGAGGTATTCAGTACTTC
V: TRBV11-2
D: TRBD2
size: few
J: TRBJ2-4

CDR3: CAWSVQGTDTQYF
DNA: TGTGCCTGGAGCGTGCAGGGAACAGATACGCAGTATTTT
V: TRBV30
D: -
size: once
J: TRBJ2-3

CDR3: CSARRGSGTGELFF
DNA: TGCAGTGCTAGACGAGGGAGTGGTACCGGGGAGCTGTTTTTT
V: TRBV20-1
D: -
size: few
J: TRBJ2-2

CDR3: CASTPGGTLRTQYF
DNA: TGTGCCAGTACCCCGGGAGGCACCCTCCGGACCCAGTACTTC
V: TRBV19
D: TRBD2
size: few
J: TRBJ2-5

CDR3: CASSTTGGTEAFF
DNA: TGCGCCAGCAGCACCACAGGGGGGACTGAAGCTTTCTTT
V: TRBV5-1
D: TRBD1
size: few
J: TRBJ1-1